A selection of T cell receptor delta chains follows, all from one sample in a study of γδ T cells in repeated Plasmodium falciparum infection. TCRdb re-called the multiplex PCR reads via CATT. Among roughly 86,000 delta-chain clones listed, roughly 1.4% were seen once. Sequenced input: gamma-delta T cells from blood. The receptors were gathered from a pool of human donors (malaria-infected and uninfected, not separated). CDR3s include the opening cysteine and the closing phenylalanine or tryptophan. Each record gives: D gene, V gene, J gene, clone size, CDR3 protein, CDR3 DNA. A D gene is named only where the DNA matches it firmly. Clone size is not always given. Where it is, it says once, few, many or a class for expanded clones.

d_call: TRDD3
v_call: TRDV1
j_call: TRDJ1
clone_size: many
cdr3_aa: CALGEVPVLGDPYTDKLIF
cdr3_nt: TGTGCTCTTGGGGAAGTTCCAGTACTGGGGGATCCTTACACCGATAAACTCATCTTT

d_call: TRDD3
v_call: TRDV2
j_call: TRDJ3
clone_size: many
cdr3_aa: CACDSYWGMLSSWDTRQMFF
cdr3_nt: TGTGCCTGTGACAGCTACTGGGGGATGCTGAGCTCCTGGGACACCCGACAGATGTTTTTC

d_call: TRDD3
v_call: TRDV1
j_call: TRDJ2
clone_size: many
cdr3_aa: CALGERKLLRGLGDRAQLFF
cdr3_nt: TGTGCTCTTGGGGAACGCAAGCTCCTCAGGGGATTGGGGGATCGGGCACAACTCTTCTTT

d_call: TRDD3
v_call: TRDV1
j_call: TRDJ1
clone_size: many
cdr3_aa: CALGDLPPSRGTGGGTDKLIF
cdr3_nt: TGTGCTCTTGGGGACCTCCCGCCTTCTCGCGGTACTGGGGGCGGCACCGATAAACTCATCTTT

d_call: TRDD3
v_call: TRDV1
j_call: TRDJ1
clone_size: many
cdr3_aa: CALGELPLAYWGKTDKLIF
cdr3_nt: TGTGCTCTTGGGGAACTACCTCTGGCCTACTGGGGGAAAACCGATAAACTCATCTTT

d_call: TRDD3
v_call: TRDV2
j_call: TRDJ3
clone_size: few
cdr3_aa: CACDPTIGDTRSSWDTRQMFF
cdr3_nt: TGTGCCTGTGACCCCACAATAGGGGATACGCGGAGCTCCTGGGACACCCGACAGATGTTTTTC

d_call: NA
v_call: TRAV38-2/DV8
j_call: TRDJ1
clone_size: many
cdr3_aa: CANGPYLPRWRGHYTDKLIF
cdr3_nt: TGTGCCAATGGGCCGTACCTTCCCCGATGGCGGGGGCACTACACCGATAAACTCATCTTT

d_call: TRDD3
v_call: TRDV1
j_call: TRDJ1
clone_size: many
cdr3_aa: CALGETHRGSYWGIRGMYTDKLIF
cdr3_nt: TGTGCTCTTGGGGAAACTCACAGGGGATCCTACTGGGGGATACGGGGCATGTACACCGATAAACTCATCTTT

d_call: NA
v_call: TRDV1
j_call: TRDJ1
clone_size: many
cdr3_aa: CALGALLGGTDKLIF
cdr3_nt: TGTGCTCTTGGGGCCCTCCTGGGAGGAACCGATAAACTCATCTTT

d_call: TRDD3
v_call: TRDV1
j_call: TRDJ1
clone_size: many
cdr3_aa: CALGELVFCLLGPPTGGPTLYTDKLIF
cdr3_nt: TGTGCTCTTGGGGAACTAGTATTTTGTCTCCTAGGCCCCCCAACTGGGGGTCCTACTTTGTACACCGATAAACTCATCTTT

d_call: NA
v_call: TRDV1
j_call: TRDJ1
clone_size: NA
cdr3_aa: CSGETIPTWAGPRPDKLIF
cdr3_nt: TGCTCTGGGGAGACCATTCCTACTTGGGCGGGTCCGAGGCCCGATAAACTCATCTTT

d_call: TRDD3
v_call: TRDV2
j_call: TRDJ1
clone_size: large
cdr3_aa: CACDTLRGGHPFEPDKLIF
cdr3_nt: TGTGCCTGTGACACATTGCGTGGGGGACACCCTTTCGAGCCCGATAAACTCATCTTT

d_call: TRDD3
v_call: TRDV1
j_call: TRDJ1
clone_size: many
cdr3_aa: CALGETLPPRTGGLTDKLIF
cdr3_nt: TGTGCTCTTGGGGAAACGCTTCCTCCTCGTACTGGGGGCCTGACCGATAAACTCATCTTT

d_call: NA
v_call: TRDV1
j_call: TRDJ1
clone_size: many
cdr3_aa: CALGDRPSYGTRWGIQTDKLIF
cdr3_nt: TGTGCTCTTGGGGACAGGCCTTCCTACGGGACGAGGTGGGGGATACAGACCGATAAACTCATCTTT

d_call: TRDD3
v_call: TRDV1
j_call: TRDJ1
clone_size: NA
cdr3_aa: CALGEPSSLTGGYLTRGTDKLIF
cdr3_nt: TGTGCTCTTGGGGAACCCTCCTCCTTGACTGGGGGATACCTGACCCGGGGCACCGATAAACTCATCTTT